One sample yielded the 5 T cell receptor beta chains listed below, sequenced in a study of T cell responses to AZD1222 COVID-19 vaccine (dated by TCRdb to the early 2020s). The library was built by means of the immunoSEQ multiplex PCR assay. Sourced from immuneACCESS, this table was stored by TCRdb with only in-frame sequences that have V and J called. A share of the clones is absent; for the studies checked, an unresolved V gene accounts for under half, and the remainder has no known explanation. This sample holds approximately 61,000 clones; around 81% were observed only once. The ten largest account for roughly 25% of the sample. The time point label corresponds to: about 28 days (+/-7) after the second vaccine dose. This sample comprised peripheral blood, obtained 28 days after the second AZD1222 dose. These receptors came from an adult who received the AZD1222 COVID-19 vaccine.

V gene TRBV18 combines with J gene TRBJ2-5; D gene unclear. This CDR3 is built from 14 residues. Germline V gene sequence: CDR1 KGHSH, CDR2 LQKENI. V lost 1 base and J 4 bases, leaving 10 bases between the germline ends. The CDR3 nucleotides are TGTGCCAGCTCACCACTTCGCGGTGGAGAGACCCAGTACTTC. Translating gives CASSPLRGGETQYF.

The chain employs TRBV4-3 and TRBJ2-1, with TRBD1 as a possible D gene (6 bases). Trimming shortened V by 0 bases and J by 2 bases, and 14 bases separated the two germline ends. The CDR3 length is 17 residues. CDR1 is LGHNA, CDR2 YSLEER, per germline. This CDR3 is CASSQDGGRGTYNEQFF. The CDR3, as DNA: TGCGCCAGCAGCCAAGATGGAGGCAGGGGTACCTACAATGAGCAGTTCTTC.

This clone was counted a few times. The chain is built from TRBV7-8 and TRBJ2-7; a possible D gene is TRBD1 (6 bases). The CDR3 is 13 amino acids. V lost 5 bases and J 7 bases, leaving 15 bases between the germline ends. Germline assignment: CDR1 SGHVS and CDR2 FQNEAQ. The CDR3 is CASSRGYDREQYF. The CDR3 coding sequence is TGTGCCAGCAGCCGCGGATACGACAGGGAGCAGTACTTC.

This rearrangement joins TRBV3-1 (or the pseudogene TRBV3-2) to TRBJ2-7; 11 bases match TRBD1. The CDR3 spans 19 residues. The V gene's germline CDR1 is LGHDT and CDR2 YNNKEL (reference sequence). V lost 4 bases to trimming and J lost 0 bases; unmatched junction nucleotides: 14. Here the CDR3 DNA reads TGTGCCAGCAGCCCCCGAGACGTCGGACAGGGGGCAATCTCCTACGAGCAGTACTTC. This gives the protein CASSPRDVGQGAISYEQYF.

The chain employs TRBV9 and TRBJ2-2; TRBD2 matches at 15 bases. There are 16 residues in the CDR3. The V segment lost 2 bases and the J segment 6 bases; nucleotides outside the gene matches: 2. The germline CDR1 and CDR2 sequences are SGDLS and YYNGEE. CDR3 residues: CASSVGLAGGAGELFF. The DNA for the CDR3 is TGTGCCAGCAGCGTCGGACTAGCGGGAGGGGCCGGGGAGCTGTTTTTT.